Following are 23 T cell receptor beta chains from one sample sequenced in a study of CXCR3 chemokines and chemotherapy response in bladder cancer. TCRdb reprocessed the PCR reads via MiXCR and lists one record per CDR3 protein. This table has some 3,000 distinct CDR3 sequences, roughly 26% appearing once. The sample was taken from a patient whose treatment included neoadjuvant chemotherapy. The origin of the receptors is a human donor with bladder cancer that did not respond to neoadjuvant chemotherapy.

This clonotype is termed large (0.1 to 1%). The rearrangement joins TRBV7-2 to TRBJ1-1; D ambiguous. Germline lookup yields CDR1 SGHTA and CDR2 FQGNSA. Between the trimmed V and J ends, which lost 2 bases and 7 bases, there was a span of 5 bases. The CDR3 contains 11 residues. CDR3 DNA sequence: TGTGCCAGCAGCTTAAAGAGTGAAGCTTTCTTT. This encodes CASSLKSEAFF. The whole variable domain, remainder taken from reference TRBV7-2 and TRBJ1-1, is GAGVSQSPSNKVTEKGKDVELRCDPISGHTALYWYRQSLGQGLEFLIYFQGNSAPDKSGLPSDRFSAERTGGSVSTLTIQRTQQEDSAVYLCASSLKSEAFFGQGTRLTVV.

V usage is TRBV10-3 and J usage is TRBJ2-3, with 12 bases identical to TRBD1. Germline CDR1 is ENHRY and CDR2 is SYGVKD. This CDR3 contains 18 residues. V was pared by 4 bases and J by 5 bases, with 13 bases of the junction left unmatched. CDR3 amino acids: CAISGGQGARGGLDTQYF. The CDR3 nucleotides are TGTGCCATCAGTGGGGGACAGGGGGCGCGCGGGGGGTTAGATACGCAGTATTTT.

In this sample, this clonotype is medium-sized. J is TRBJ1-1 and V is TRBV6-2 or TRBV6-3, with 9 bases identical to TRBD1. Germline trimming cut 5 bases from V and 5 bases from J; bases unmatched to any gene: 12. CDR1 is MNHEY, CDR2 SVGEGT, per germline. This CDR3 spans 16 amino acids. The CDR3 reads CASSDNRGRIFTEAFF. Here the CDR3 DNA reads TGTGCCAGCAGTGACAACAGGGGGCGCATCTTTACTGAAGCTTTCTTT.

This clonotype was seen many times. This chain connects TRBV4-1 to TRBJ2-2; D unclear. V lost 6 bases and J 0 bases, leaving 11 bases between the germline ends. The CDR3 extends over 15 amino acids. CDR1 and CDR2 from the germline V gene are MGHRA and YSYEKL. The CDR3 sequence is CASRNSDTNTGELFF. The CDR3, as DNA: TGCGCCAGCAGAAACAGCGACACGAACACCGGGGAGCTGTTTTTT.

This clonotype rates as medium-sized (0.01 to 0.1%). The chain joins TRBV6-6 to TRBJ2-7, with 8 bases fitting TRBD1. J gave up 5 bases and V 5 bases, and 17 bases lay outside the gene matches. CDR3 length: 17 amino acids. Germline V gene data show CDR1 as MNHNY and CDR2 as SVGAGI (reference sequence). CDR3 sequence reads: CASSEPSGTGRSNEQYF. CDR3 DNA: TGTGCCAGCAGTGAACCCTCCGGGACAGGTAGATCTAACGAGCAGTACTTC.

The chain links TRBV6-6 to TRBJ1-2; 10 bases match TRBD1. Germline trimming cut 5 bases from V and 6 bases from J; bases unmatched to any gene: 9. CDR1 and CDR2 from the germline V gene are MNHNY and SVGAGI (reference sequence). CDR3 length equals 15 residues. The CDR3 region is CASSDPGQGIDGYTF. DNA of the CDR3: TGTGCCAGCAGTGATCCGGGACAGGGGATCGATGGCTACACCTTC.

This clonotype ranks as medium-sized. The genes are TRBV29-1 and TRBJ1-2; no reliable D call. The germline V and J ends were trimmed by 6 bases and 4 bases, with 18 bases remaining between them. The CDR3 is 14 residues long. CDR1 and CDR2 from the germline V gene are SQVTM and ANQGSEA. CDR3: CSVSPGGAGYGYTF. The CDR3 coding sequence is TGCAGCGTCTCACCGGGTGGCGCAGGCTATGGCTACACCTTC.

This clonotype has ten or more counts. The V and J genes are TRBV12-3 or TRBV12-4 and TRBJ1-1; D gene unclear. The germline V and J ends were trimmed by 0 bases and 1 base, with 9 bases remaining between them. This CDR3 region has 15 residues. The CDR3 spells CASSLARAGNTEAFF. In nucleotides, the CDR3 is TGTGCCAGCAGTTTAGCGCGGGCGGGGAACACTGAAGCTTTCTTT.

The gene calls are TRBV7-2 and TRBJ2-2, with 11 nucleotides matching TRBD2. V shed 5 bases and J 6 bases; nucleotides not matched to a gene: 14. Germline CDR1 SGHTA, CDR2 FQGNSA. This CDR3 comprises 18 residues. Here the CDR3 reads CASSPLAGGARAPGELFF. CDR3 nucleotide sequence: TGTGCCAGCAGCCCCCTAGCGGGGGGAGCCAGGGCGCCCGGGGAGCTGTTTTTT.

In its sample, this clonotype is large. This chain links TRBV6-6 with TRBJ1-3; D not certain. This CDR3 contains 14 residues. Germline assignment: CDR1 MNHNY and CDR2 SVGAGI (reference sequence). The V and J ends lost 0 bases and 0 bases respectively, with 3 bases between them. In DNA, the CDR3 is TGTGCCAGCAGTTACTCGCCCTCTGGAAACACCATATATTTT. Its translation: CASSYSPSGNTIYF.

This clonotype was observed a few times. The rearrangement uses TRBV6-1 and TRBJ2-2, with 10 bases matching TRBD1. Unmatched junction bases numbered 5, after V lost 1 base and J lost 6 bases. The germline CDR1 and CDR2 sequences are MNHNS and SASEGT. This CDR3 has 16 amino acids. Here the CDR3 DNA reads TGTGCCAGCAGTGAAGAGGTGGACAGGGGGGCCGGGGAGCTGTTTTTT. Translating it yields CASSEEVDRGAGELFF.

This clonotype has just a few counts. The chain joins TRBV2 to TRBJ2-3, with 9 bases fitting TRBD2. CDR1 is SNHLY, CDR2 FYNNEI, per germline. CDR3 length equals 16 residues. Trimming at V came to 1 base and at J to 2 bases, leaving 4 bases not matched to a gene. The CDR3 bases are TGTGCCAGCAGTGAAGGCGCTAGCGGGGTCACAGATACGCAGTATTTT. It yields the protein CASSEGASGVTDTQYF. Using reference TRBV2 and TRBJ2-3 for the parts outside the CDR3, the full variable domain is EPEVTQTPSHQVTQMGQEVILRCVPISNHLYFYWYRQILGQKVEFLVSFYNNEISEKSEIFDDQFSVERPDGSNFTLKIRSTKLEDSAMYFCASSEGASGVTDTQYFGPGTRLTVL.

This clonotype counts as medium-sized. The chain links TRBV6-2 or TRBV6-3 to TRBJ2-2; D may be TRBD1 (5 bases). V was clipped by 5 bases and J by 9 bases, with 13 bases between them. The CDR3 spans 13 residues. Germline V gives CDR1 MNHEY, CDR2 SVGEGT. The CDR3 bases are TGTGCCAGCAGTGATGGACATCCGCGGGAGCTGTTTTTT. This codes for CASSDGHPRELFF.

Ten or more counts support this clonotype. The V gene is TRBV6-5, the J gene TRBJ1-2; 10 nucleotides match TRBD1. Germline CDR1 and CDR2: MNHEY and SVGAGI. This CDR3 has 14 amino acids. V shed 6 bases, J shed 6 bases, and the junction held 7 bases outside the gene matches. CDR3 in amino acids: CASRRQGARNGYTF. The CDR3, as DNA: TGTGCCAGCAGGAGACAGGGGGCGCGGAATGGCTACACCTTC.

In the case of this clonotype: A far larger clone is off by one base, so a read error is likely. DNA of the CDR3: TGTGCCATCAGTTCCGCCGGAGTCAGACAGGGCCCAAACTATGGCTACACCTTC. This sequence encodes CAISSAGVRQGPNYGYTF. The V gene is TRBV10-3, the J gene TRBJ1-2; 7 nucleotides line up with TRBD1. The CDR3 consists of 18 residues. CDR1 and CDR2 from the germline V gene are ENHRY and SYGVKD. The V and J ends lost 5 bases and 2 bases, in that order; junction bases with no gene match: 17.

The table lists this clonotype with many counts. V gene TRBV6-5 combines with J gene TRBJ1-2, with D tentatively TRBD1 (6 bases). Trimming stripped 2 bases from V and 4 bases from J, with 14 bases between. CDR1 and CDR2 (germline): MNHEY, SVGAGI. The CDR3 is made up of 15 amino acids. DNA of the CDR3: TGTGCCAGCAGTTACGTCGGGGGCACTGTCTATGGCTACACCTTC. It encodes CASSYVGGTVYGYTF.

This clonotype is medium-sized. The chain joins TRBV7-2 to TRBJ2-3, with 12 bases identical to TRBD2. The V gene's germline CDR1 is SGHTA and CDR2 FQGNSA. This CDR3 comprises 17 residues. Losses at the gene ends were 5 bases for V and 6 bases for J; bases not matched to a gene: 12. The CDR3 coding sequence is TGTGCCAGCAGCCCCGAAGCTAGCGGGGGGGCCTCCGATACGCAGTATTTT. Translated, it gives CASSPEASGGASDTQYF.

Within the sample, this clonotype is medium-sized. The chain combines TRBV29-1 with TRBJ1-2, with TRBD1 identical over 7 bases. Trimming removed 6 bases from V and 4 bases from J; junction bases left unmatched: 11. The CDR3 is 14 residues long. Per the germline V gene, CDR1 is SQVTM and CDR2 is ANQGSEA. CDR3 in amino acids: CSVQRQGASYGYTF. For the CDR3, the DNA is TGCAGCGTCCAGCGACAGGGCGCGTCCTATGGCTACACCTTC.

By share, this clonotype ranks as medium-sized. V gene TRBV7-9 combines with J gene TRBJ1-2; 7 bases match TRBD1. The V segment lost 4 bases and the J segment 1 base; nucleotides outside the gene matches: 12. Germline V gene sequence: CDR1 SEHNR, CDR2 FQNEAQ (reference sequence). The CDR3 is 17 residues long. CDR3: CASSSSIGQEDNYGYTF. The CDR3 nucleotides are TGTGCCAGCAGCTCCAGTATAGGACAGGAAGATAACTATGGCTACACCTTC.

About this clonotype itself: This likely traces to a read error, being one base from a far larger clone. The chain employs TRBV10-3 and TRBJ1-2; TRBD1 might be the D (6 bases). Trimming removed 3 bases at V and 13 bases at J, with 15 bases between. CDR1 ENHRY and CDR2 SYGVKD come from the germline V gene. This CDR3 has 12 residues. The CDR3 spells CAISEPGHGGTF. The CDR3 DNA is TGTGCCATCAGTGAACCGGGACACGGCGGCACCTTC.

This clonotype was seen many times. This chain uses TRBV19 with TRBJ2-7; D gene ambiguous. The germline CDR1 and CDR2 sequences are LNHDA and SQIVND (reference sequence). CDR3 length: 15 residues. V was clipped by 4 bases and J by 2 bases, with 15 bases between them. The CDR3 coding sequence is TGTGCCAGTAGTAGGGCCAGCATTTCCACCTACGAGCAGTACTTC. Translating it yields CASSRASISTYEQYF.

This clonotype is large by share. V is TRBV10-3 and J is TRBJ1-2; D is undetermined. In germline, CDR1 is ENHRY, CDR2 SYGVKD. The length of the CDR3 is 12 residues. V was shortened by 2 bases and J by 7 bases, with 8 bases between the two germline ends. As DNA, the CDR3 is TGTGCCATCAGTGAGGGAGCTTCTGGCTACACCTTC. It codes for CAISEGASGYTF.

This clonotype was recorded at least ten times. The chain uses TRBV5-6 and TRBJ2-1; 8 nucleotides line up with TRBD2. Germline V gene data show CDR1 as SGHDT and CDR2 as YYEEEE. The CDR3 runs 16 residues. The J segment lost 7 bases and the V segment lost 3 bases, leaving 12 bases of the junction unmatched. The CDR3 sequence: CASSSVGGAGNNEQFF. The CDR3 DNA reads TGTGCCAGCAGCTCTGTCGGGGGGGCCGGCAATAATGAGCAGTTCTTC. Drawing the rest from reference TRBV5-6 and TRBJ2-1, the complete variable domain is DAGVTQSPTHLIKTRGQQVTLRCSPKSGHDTVSWYQQALGQGPQFIFQYYEEEERQRGNFPDRFSGHQFPNYSSELNVNALLLGDSALYLCASSSVGGAGNNEQFFGPGTRLTVL.